This T cell receptor (beta chain) was obtained from a study of T-cell reconstitution after alpha-beta-depleted transplantation in children. The study's findings and limits: A year post-transplant, T-cell counts and diversity derived mostly from newly produced T cells. Certain patients had high TCRbeta diversity at day 60, and it came from recipient T cells and thymic progenitors that survived. After transplant, at about two months, alpha-beta T cells were reportedly derived from several hundred expanded graft clones.

Construction of the TCRbeta library involved unique molecular identifiers. TCRdb re-derived calls from the PCR reads in MiXCR, one entry per CDR3 protein. The profile shows some 180,000 distinct CDR3 sequences, about 7% of them singletons. Comment on this clonotype: The antigen remains unidentified.

Trimming removed 5 bases at V and 7 bases at J, with 8 bases between. This CDR3 is built from 12 residues. Germline CDR1 reads LGHDT; CDR2 reads YNNKEL (reference sequence). The clonotype comes from a boy younger than 10 with acute lymphoblastic leukemia, due to receive a stem cell transplant. This chain connects TRBV3-1 to TRBJ2-2; no clear D gene. The source material was PBMCs, sampled before TCRalphabeta/CD19-depleted stem cell transplant. The CDR3 coding sequence is TGTGCCAGCAGCGATAACTTCGGGGAGCTGTTTTTT. Its translation: CASSDNFGELFF.